This TCR beta chain originates from a study of T cell repertoires in cytomegalovirus infection. This CDR3 has 14 amino acids. V dropped 9 bases and J dropped 5; count of bases not matched to a gene: 9. CDR1 is SGHVT, CDR2 SQSDAQ, per germline. TCRdb processed the reads anew with MiXCR; each CDR3 protein has one entry. The sample yields approximately 500,000 distinct CDR3 sequences, 15% to 20% seen once. The sequencing input was CD8+ T cells from PBMCs. The J gene is TRBJ2-7, the V gene TRBV7-4; 11 bases agree with TRBD1. This TCR was sampled from a human donor in good health (CMV status not recorded). Some clones in this sample may be carry-over from other donors' samples. Here the CDR3 DNA reads TGTGCCAGTACCCCGGGACAGGGGGGAGACGAGCAGTACTTC. This codes for CASTPGQGGDEQYF.